The source of this T cell receptor (beta chain) is a study of a mutant IDH1 vaccine in newly diagnosed glioma. Time point denoted: baseline, week 1 (first vaccination visit). Treatment indicated: pre-vaccination baseline after standard-of-care therapy. CDR1 MNHNS and CDR2 SASEGT come from the germline V gene. Unmatched junction bases numbered 5, after V lost 10 bases and J lost 4 bases. This CDR3 has 14 amino acids. Clones were sequenced by immunoSEQ multiplex PCR, and TCRdb holds only the in-frame ones, with some missing. The sample records roughly 34,000 clones, about 80% being singletons. The source was peripheral blood mononuclear cells (PBMCs), collected from a glioma patient treated with radiotherapy, temozolomide or both. The rearrangement links TRBV6-1 to TRBJ2-3; TRBD2 matches 13 bases. The clonotype originates from a middle-aged man with glioma. Some clones in this sample may be carry-over from other donors' samples. CDR3 coding DNA: TGTGCCACCCGACTAGCGGGGGGATCAGATACGCAGTATTTT. It yields the protein CATRLAGGSDTQYF.